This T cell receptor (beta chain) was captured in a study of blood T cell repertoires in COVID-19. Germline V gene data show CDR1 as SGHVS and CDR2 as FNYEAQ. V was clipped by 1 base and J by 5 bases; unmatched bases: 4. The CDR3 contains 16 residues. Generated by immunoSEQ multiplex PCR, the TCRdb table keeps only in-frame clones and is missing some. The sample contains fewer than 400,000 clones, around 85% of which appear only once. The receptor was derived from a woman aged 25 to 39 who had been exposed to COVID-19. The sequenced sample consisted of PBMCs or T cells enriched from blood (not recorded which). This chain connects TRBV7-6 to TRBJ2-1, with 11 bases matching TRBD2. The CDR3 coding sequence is TGTGCCAGCAGCTTAGTGGGGACTAGCGGAGACAATGAGCAGTTCTTC. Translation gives CASSLVGTSGDNEQFF.